The rows below give T cell receptor beta chains drawn from one sample of a study of Ad26.COV2.S vaccination and SARS-CoV-2 variants. The repertoire was sequenced with immunoSEQ multiplex PCR; TCRdb's copy has only in-frame clones and lacks some. The sample shows more than 300,000 clones, approximately 80% of them seen only once. The input for sequencing was peripheral blood, taken in a trial of Ad26.COV2.S vaccine versus placebo. The origin of the receptors is a person aged 18-65 years who received the Ad26.COV2.S COVID-19 vaccine or a placebo. CDR3s include the opening cysteine and the closing phenylalanine or tryptophan. The order of the fields is clone size, V gene, D gene, J gene, CDR3 protein, CDR3 DNA. D genes are given only for firm matches. Clone size is stated in some rows and not others, as once, few, many or a class when expanded.

clone_size: NA; v_call: TRBV5-4; d_call: TRBD1; j_call: TRBJ1-6; cdr3_aa: CASSLGDSSFLPDSPLHF; cdr3_nt: TGTGCCAGCAGCTTGGGGGACAGTTCATTCCTCCCCGATTCACCCCTCCACTTT
clone_size: NA; v_call: TRBV4-1; d_call: NA; j_call: TRBJ1-4; cdr3_aa: CASSRLPNEKLFF; cdr3_nt: TGCGCCAGCAGCCGCCTCCCAAATGAAAAACTGTTTTTT
clone_size: NA; v_call: TRBV6-1; d_call: TRBD2; j_call: TRBJ2-5; cdr3_aa: CASSEALAGEGWKETQYF; cdr3_nt: TGTGCCAGCAGTGAAGCGCTAGCGGGGGAGGGGTGGAAAGAGACCCAGTACTTC
clone_size: NA; v_call: TRBV10-1; d_call: TRBD1; j_call: TRBJ1-1; cdr3_aa: CASSPTDRGTTEAFF; cdr3_nt: TGCGCCAGCAGCCCGACCGACAGGGGGACCACTGAAGCTTTCTTT
clone_size: NA; v_call: TRBV4-2; d_call: TRBD1; j_call: TRBJ2-7; cdr3_aa: CASSPGQGWEQYF; cdr3_nt: TGTGCCAGCAGCCCTGGACAGGGGTGGGAGCAGTACTTC
clone_size: NA; v_call: TRBV5-4; d_call: TRBD1; j_call: TRBJ2-5; cdr3_aa: CASSPVPVGQGETQYF; cdr3_nt: TGTGCCAGCAGCCCGGTCCCAGTAGGACAGGGAGAGACCCAGTACTTC
clone_size: NA; v_call: TRBV5-3; d_call: TRBD1; j_call: TRBJ2-7; cdr3_aa: CARSLAGQGVPYEQYF; cdr3_nt: TGTGCCAGAAGCTTGGCGGGACAGGGAGTACCCTACGAGCAGTACTTC
clone_size: NA; v_call: TRBV7-2; d_call: NA; j_call: TRBJ1-4; cdr3_aa: CASSLELGVYEKLFF; cdr3_nt: TGTGCCAGCAGCTTAGAGTTGGGAGTTTACGAAAAACTGTTTTTT
clone_size: NA; v_call: TRBV6-5; d_call: TRBD1; j_call: TRBJ1-1; cdr3_aa: CASSYPGTGDAFF; cdr3_nt: TGTGCCAGCAGTTACCCCGGGACAGGTGATGCTTTCTTT
clone_size: once; v_call: TRBV10-3; d_call: NA; j_call: TRBJ1-5; cdr3_aa: CAISAGAGEPQHF; cdr3_nt: TGTGCCATCAGTGCGGGGGCAGGGGAGCCCCAGCATTTT
clone_size: NA; v_call: TRBV5-1; d_call: NA; j_call: TRBJ2-7; cdr3_aa: CASSFSGASYEQYF; cdr3_nt: TGCGCCAGCAGCTTTTCAGGGGCTTCCTACGAGCAGTACTTC
clone_size: NA; v_call: TRBV5-1; d_call: TRBD1; j_call: TRBJ2-2; cdr3_aa: CASSTGTGNTGELFF; cdr3_nt: TGCGCCAGCAGCACCGGGACAGGGAACACCGGGGAGCTGTTTTTT
clone_size: NA; v_call: TRBV30; d_call: NA; j_call: TRBJ1-1; cdr3_aa: CAWETGFNTEAFF; cdr3_nt: TGTGCCTGGGAAACAGGATTCAACACTGAAGCTTTCTTT
clone_size: NA; v_call: TRBV5-1; d_call: TRBD1; j_call: TRBJ2-3; cdr3_aa: CASSWSTGGSTDTQYF; cdr3_nt: TGCGCCAGCAGCTGGTCGACAGGGGGAAGCACAGATACGCAGTATTTT